A selection of T cell receptor beta chains follows, all from one sample in a study of response to subunit inactivated influenza vaccine. TCRdb ran MiXCR on the RT-PCR reads and lists one entry per CDR3 protein. The sample yields over 150,000 distinct CDR3 sequences, about 10% seen once. The sample consisted of CD8+ T cells sorted from PBMCs, taken about 24 months after vaccination. Receptors were obtained from a man aged 50-75 years who received an inactivated influenza vaccine. The conserved cysteine and the conserved F or W are not part of the CDR3 here. The order of the fields is J gene, V gene, CDR3 length, D gene, CDR3 protein. The D gene is left open where the match is weak.

>TRBJ2-1|TRBV28|14|TRBD2
ASSLRLGLAGDEQF
>TRBJ2-2|TRBV11-1|17|TRBD2
ASTLTAGGRTANTGELF
>TRBJ1-5|TRBV5-1|13|TRBD1
ASSPGQGLYQPQH
>TRBJ2-2|TRBV20-1|12|-
SARDEGGPGELF
>TRBJ2-1|TRBV2|11|-
ASSAILDNEQF
>TRBJ2-1|TRBV27|13|-
ASSDGTSPYNEQF
>TRBJ2-3|TRBV9|12|-
ASSVKVLADTQY
>TRBJ2-1|TRBV12-3/TRBV12-4|13|-
ASRKQGGVYNEQF
>TRBJ2-1|TRBV15|9|-
ATSRGGEQF
>TRBJ2-7|TRBV11-2|18|TRBD1
ASSLFAGTGVLPSGYEQY
>TRBJ2-7|TRBV7-8|13|TRBD2
ASSPRGAYSYEQY
>TRBJ2-3|TRBV28|14|TRBD2
ASSLGASGSTDTQY
>TRBJ2-5|TRBV7-9|11|-
ASSFSGQETQY
>TRBJ1-1|TRBV6-1|11|-
ASSEWAGWGAF
>TRBJ2-1|TRBV11-1|17|TRBD2
ASSFGLAGGRSSYNEQF
>TRBJ2-7|TRBV18|15|TRBD2
ASSPELAGTSSYEQY
>TRBJ2-7|TRBV9|12|TRBD2
ASTQTGTSGKQY
>TRBJ2-5|TRBV6-1|12|-
ASSPTGFQETQY
>TRBJ2-1|TRBV5-6|13|-
ASSPGPPAYNEQF
>TRBJ2-5|TRBV5-6|14|TRBD1
ASSLLGQGLRETQY
>TRBJ1-3|TRBV29-1|10|-
SVEGSGNTIY
>TRBJ2-7|TRBV7-8|13|TRBD2
ASSVSGRGDDEQY
>TRBJ2-7|TRBV7-6|11|-
ASSRQETYEQY
>TRBJ2-1|TRBV29-1|13|TRBD2
SVDGLAGGPYEQF
>TRBJ2-7|TRBV7-9|12|TRBD1
ASSSLGQHYEQY
>TRBJ2-1|TRBV27|14|TRBD2
ASSLVAGGLYNEQF
>TRBJ2-3|TRBV6-2/TRBV6-3|17|-
ASSSLDFLFTMGADTQY
>TRBJ2-1|TRBV5-6|13|-
ASSLGWDSYNEQF
>TRBJ2-2|TRBV20-1|12|-
SASVGLNTGELF
>TRBJ2-7|TRBV11-2|13|TRBD1
ASSALGTGPYEQY
>TRBJ2-7|TRBV6-1|14|TRBD1
ASSEIEGAGSYEQY
>TRBJ1-6|TRBV5-1|12|TRBD1
ASSSGTDYSPLH
>TRBJ2-2|TRBV28|13|TRBD1
ASSRDSYITGELF
>TRBJ2-7|TRBV4-3|11|-
ASSQDQGYEQY
>TRBJ1-1|TRBV7-9|13|TRBD1
ASTRDRGQVTEAF
>TRBJ2-7|TRBV27|10|-
ASSLGGEEQY
>TRBJ1-6|TRBV7-2|10|-
ASSVDGRELH